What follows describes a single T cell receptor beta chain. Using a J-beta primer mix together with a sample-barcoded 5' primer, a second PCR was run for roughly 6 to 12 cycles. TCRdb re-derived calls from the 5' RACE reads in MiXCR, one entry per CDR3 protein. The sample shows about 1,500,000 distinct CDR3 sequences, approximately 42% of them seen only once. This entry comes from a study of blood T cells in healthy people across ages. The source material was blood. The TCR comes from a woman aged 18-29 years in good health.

CDR3 region: CSAREDEAEQYF. CDR3 DNA: TGCAGTGCTAGAGAGGACGAAGCGGAGCAGTACTTC. The gene calls are TRBV20-1 and TRBJ2-7; D uncertain. Germline V gives CDR1 DFQATT, CDR2 SNEGSKA (reference sequence). The CDR3 covers 12 residues. V lost 0 bases and J lost 7, with 10 bases in between.